The clone carrying this TCR beta chain was found many times. The antigen is unknown. The data stem from a study of T cell clonality in common variable immunodeficiency. Broader study findings: CVID subjects shared fewer TCRbeta clones than healthy controls did. CVID subjects had higher TCRbeta clonality than healthy controls, most marked in about a third. CVID patient heterogeneity limited repertoire-clinical complication correlations.

The protocol was immunoSEQ multiplex PCR, while the TCRdb copy is restricted to in-frame clones and leaves out a portion. This sample includes around 57,000 clones with no singletons; its ten biggest clones take up around 5.4%. This TCR came from a person between 18 and 70 years old in good health. Sequenced material: peripheral blood mononuclear cells.

The CDR3 loop reads CSARVTSAISSYNEQFF. CDR3 DNA, as far as it was read: TGCAGTGCTAGAGTGACTAGCGCCATAAGCTCCTACAATGAG. This chain links TRBV20-1 with TRBJ2-1; the match to TRBD2 covers 8 bases. The read ends 3 residues shy of where the CDR3 ends; the end is completed using the germline J gene. Germline CDR1 DFQATT, CDR2 SNEGSKA (reference sequence). CDR3 length equals 17 residues. Trimming at V came to 1 base and at J to 0 bases, leaving 8 bases not matched to a gene.